This T cell receptor beta chain is drawn from a study of cytomegalovirus exposure and HLA in healthy donors. CDR1 KGHSH and CDR2 LQKENI come from the germline V gene. The CDR3 loop spans 16 amino acids. The ends lost 1 base at V and 3 bases at J; junction bases unmatched: 6. The PCR contained 60 Vbeta and 13 Jbeta primers. Profiling relied on immunoSEQ multiplex PCR, and the TCRdb table lists in-frame clones only, not all of them. The profile shows roughly 150,000 clones, around two thirds of them singletons. Nominally healthy donors were sampled, though unrecorded immune exposures were likely. Regarding the study as a whole: Upon later analysis, TCR association rates were observed to vary by HLA locus, being highest for DRB1 and lowest for HLA-C. Earlier analysis looked at TCR beta V segments, and most were productive about 90% or about 30% of the time. In a later analysis, at a false discovery rate of 0.05, over 15,000 TCR beta sequences matched HLA alleles.

In the case of this clone: As yet, its antigen is unknown.

The J gene is TRBJ1-5, the V gene TRBV18; 7 positions match TRBD1. The receptor comes from a woman under 30 in good health and CMV-seronegative. The material sequenced was PBMCs. In DNA form, the CDR3 reads TGTGCCAGCTCACCACAGGGGGCTTTAGACAATCAGCCCCAGCATTTT. It encodes CASSPQGALDNQPQHF.